Only a few counts were recorded for the clone carrying this T cell receptor beta chain. What it binds is unknown. The data stem from a study of beta chain features in type 1 diabetes. Study findings and constraints: Across all four CD4+ subsets, people with type 1 diabetes showed modestly shorter TCRB CDR3s. In patients and controls equally, PCR might favor templates that are shorter.

The entirety of the isolated RNA underwent reverse transcription, so expressed TCRB transcripts were sequenced. Libraries were prepared by immunoSEQ multiplex PCR; TCRdb keeps only in-frame clonotypes and omits some of them. The table records about 700,000 clones, 10% to 15% of them present only once. V was shortened by 1 base and J by 3 bases, with 10 bases between the two germline ends. This CDR3 spans 15 amino acids. Per the germline V gene, CDR1 is SGHAT and CDR2 is FQNNGV. Input material: naive CD4+ T cells from blood. The sequence was collected from a young man with type 1 diabetes. J is TRBJ2-4 and V is TRBV11-2; D is tentatively TRBD1 or TRBD2 (5 bases each). The CDR3, as DNA: TGTGCCAGCAGCTTAGCCGGGGCAAGCAAAAACATTCAGTACTTC. Encoded protein: CASSLAGASKNIQYF.